The 9 T cell receptor beta chains below were found in one sample sequenced in a study of cytomegalovirus exposure and HLA in healthy donors. Primers included in the PCR were 60 Vbeta and 13 Jbeta primers. The method was immunoSEQ multiplex PCR; TCRdb's version includes in-frame clones alone and lacks a portion of them. The sample holds approximately 90,000 clones; 75% to 90% are singletons and the top ten take around 7%. The specimen sequenced was PBMCs. These TCRs come from a middle-aged man in good health and CMV-seropositive.

The chain uses TRBV5-1 and TRBJ2-3; 11 positions match TRBD2. The CDR3 has 18 amino acids. V gave up 0 bases and J gave up 2 bases; unmatched junction bases: 8. Germline V gives CDR1 SGHRS, CDR2 YFSETQ. CDR3 loop: CASSLARTSGSSTDTQYF. As DNA, the CDR3 is TGCGCCAGCAGCTTGGCGCGGACTAGCGGGTCCTCCACAGATACGCAGTATTTT.

The gene calls are TRBV5-1 and TRBJ1-6; 8 nucleotides line up with TRBD1. The CDR3 sequence is 20 residues long. Trimming took 3 bases from V and 0 from J; bases not matched to a gene: 14. In germline, CDR1 is SGHRS, CDR2 YFSETQ. The CDR3 spells CASSSRPGQALSSYNSPLHF. CDR3 DNA sequence: TGCGCCAGCAGCTCGCGCCCGGGACAGGCGTTGAGCTCCTATAATTCACCCCTCCACTTT.

This clone is categorized as medium-sized. V gene TRBV5-6 combines with J gene TRBJ1-5; D call uncertain. Germline CDR1 is SGHDT and CDR2 is YYEEEE. V was cut by 0 bases and J by 7 bases, with 8 bases left in between. This CDR3 contains 13 residues. The CDR3 sequence: CASSLAFEQPQHF. The CDR3, as DNA: TGTGCCAGCAGCTTGGCCTTCGAGCAGCCCCAGCATTTT.

The chain recombines TRBV19 with TRBJ1-4; 7 bases match TRBD1. The CDR3 has 16 amino acids. Germline CDR1 reads LNHDA; CDR2 reads SQIVND (reference sequence). V gave up 6 bases and J gave up 0 bases; unmatched junction bases: 7. CDR3 loop: CASSQRDSATNEKLFF. The DNA of the CDR3 is TGTGCCAGTAGCCAACGGGACAGCGCAACTAATGAAAAACTGTTTTTT.

This chain uses TRBV6-5 with TRBJ2-6; tentative D call: TRBD1 (5 bases). CDR1 and CDR2 (germline): MNHEY, SVGAGI. V was shortened by 7 bases and J by 4 bases, with 14 bases between the two germline ends. CDR3 length: 15 amino acids. The CDR3 loop is CASTNSRVGANVLTF. The CDR3 region has the DNA TGTGCCAGCACAAATTCCAGGGTGGGGGCCAACGTCCTGACTTTC.

A note on this clone: The same CDR3 also results from other DNA sequences found in this sample. V is TRBV5-1 and J is TRBJ2-5; TRBD2 might be the D (7 bases). This CDR3 has 13 residues. Germline V gene sequence: CDR1 SGHRS, CDR2 YFSETQ. Trimming stripped 1 base from V and 5 bases from J, with 9 bases between. CDR3 residues: CASSLKGGETQYF. The CDR3 DNA is TGCGCCAGCAGCTTGAAGGGGGGGGAGACCCAGTACTTC.

This chain links TRBV2 with TRBJ1-2; D is uncertain. In germline, CDR1 is SNHLY, CDR2 FYNNEI. The CDR3 extends over 14 amino acids. The germline V and J ends were trimmed by 0 bases and 8 bases, with 13 bases remaining between them. CDR3 sequence reads: CASSEASRGWGYTF. The CDR3 DNA follows: TGTGCCAGCAGTGAAGCGTCTCGAGGTTGGGGCTACACCTTC. The full variable domain, in which reference TRBV2 and TRBJ1-2 provide the parts outside the CDR3, is EPEVTQTPSHQVTQMGQEVILRCVPISNHLYFYWYRQILGQKVEFLVSFYNNEISEKSEIFDDQFSVERPDGSNFTLKIRSTKLEDSAMYFCASSEASRGWGYTFGSGTRLTVV.

Concerning this clone: At one of its ends the junction is not consistent with the germline gene, which may arise from a read error. The V call is TRBV10-3, the J call TRBJ2-7; D is possibly TRBD1 (5 bases). The CDR3 contains 12 residues. The germline gives CDR1 ENHRY, CDR2 SYGVKD. The CDR3 bases are TGTGCCATCAATGAGGAAGGGGACGAGCAGTACTTC. Amino acid sequence: CAINEEGDEQYF.

This chain connects TRBV6-1 to TRBJ2-1, with 12 nucleotides matching TRBD2. The CDR3 spans 14 residues. The germline gives CDR1 MNHNS, CDR2 SASEGT. V was pared by 7 bases and J by 9 bases, with 7 bases of the junction left unmatched. The chain's CDR3 is CASTRGTSGLEQFF. The CDR3, as DNA: TGTGCCAGCACTCGGGGGACTAGCGGGCTTGAGCAGTTCTTC.